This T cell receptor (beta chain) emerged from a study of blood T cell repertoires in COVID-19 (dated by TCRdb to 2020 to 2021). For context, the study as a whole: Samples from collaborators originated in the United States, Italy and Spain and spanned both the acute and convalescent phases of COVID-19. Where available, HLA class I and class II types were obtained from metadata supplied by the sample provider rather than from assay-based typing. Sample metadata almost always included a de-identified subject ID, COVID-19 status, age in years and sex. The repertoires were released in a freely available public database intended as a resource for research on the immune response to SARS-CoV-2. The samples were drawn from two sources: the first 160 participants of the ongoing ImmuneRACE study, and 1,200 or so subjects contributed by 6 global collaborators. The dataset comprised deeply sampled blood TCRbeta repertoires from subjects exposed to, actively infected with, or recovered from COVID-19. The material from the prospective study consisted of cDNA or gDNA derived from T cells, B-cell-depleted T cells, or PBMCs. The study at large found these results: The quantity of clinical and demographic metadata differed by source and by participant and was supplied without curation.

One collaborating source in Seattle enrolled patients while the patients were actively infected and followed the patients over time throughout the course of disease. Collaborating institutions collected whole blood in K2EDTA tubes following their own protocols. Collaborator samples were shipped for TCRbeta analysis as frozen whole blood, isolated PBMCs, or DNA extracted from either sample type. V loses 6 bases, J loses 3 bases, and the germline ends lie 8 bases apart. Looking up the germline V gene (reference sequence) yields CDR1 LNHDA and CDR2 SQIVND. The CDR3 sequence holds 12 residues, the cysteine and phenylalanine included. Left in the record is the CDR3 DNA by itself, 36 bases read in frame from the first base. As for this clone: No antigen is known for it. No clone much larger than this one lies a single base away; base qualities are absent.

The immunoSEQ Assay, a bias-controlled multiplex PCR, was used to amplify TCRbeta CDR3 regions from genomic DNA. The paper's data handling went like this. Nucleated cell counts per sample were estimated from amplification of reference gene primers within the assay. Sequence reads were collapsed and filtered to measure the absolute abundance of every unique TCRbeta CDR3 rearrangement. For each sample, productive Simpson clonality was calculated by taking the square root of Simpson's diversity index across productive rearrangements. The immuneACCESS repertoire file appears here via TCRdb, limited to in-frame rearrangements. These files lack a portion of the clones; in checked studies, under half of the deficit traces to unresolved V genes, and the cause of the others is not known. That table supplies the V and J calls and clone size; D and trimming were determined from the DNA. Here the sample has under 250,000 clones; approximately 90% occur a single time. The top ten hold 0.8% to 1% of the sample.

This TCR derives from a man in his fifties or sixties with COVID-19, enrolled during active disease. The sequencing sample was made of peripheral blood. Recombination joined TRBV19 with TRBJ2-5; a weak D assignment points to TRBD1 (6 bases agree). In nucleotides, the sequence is TGTGCCAGTAGGACAGGAAAAGAGACCCAGTACTTC. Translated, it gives CASRTGKETQYF.